This T cell receptor beta chain was retrieved from a study of regulatory T cells in long-lasting Graves disease (TCRdb year 2021). About the investigation overall: To count as having persistent Graves' disease, a patient had to have received antithyroid drug treatment for over 5 years with TSH receptor autoantibodies remaining persistently positive. Persistent Graves' disease patients were compared with newly diagnosed Graves' disease patients by peripheral blood TCR sequencing and RNA sequencing. The study took place in China and was registered as a clinical trial. A total of about 35 samples underwent TCR sequencing, from 13 patients with persistent Graves' disease and some 20 patients with newly diagnosed Graves' disease. In the clinical cohort, patients with persistent Graves' disease had used antithyroid drugs for an average of around 9.9 years. Points the paper makes about the study in general: The authors acknowledged the small sample size as a limitation that may reduce accuracy. Sequencing and analysis were limited to the TCR beta chain. Persistent Graves' disease patients showed lower TCR Shannon entropy and fewer highly expanded clones than newly diagnosed patients, suggesting clonal expansion. A larger number of public clonotypes was shared among persistent patients (over 2,500) than among newly diagnosed patients (around 890). The study examined only peripheral blood because the primary lesion, thyroid tissue, could not be accessed.

Reading the label with the study, this specimen's time point is: persistent/refractory GD, antithyroid drugs over 5 years with positive TRAb. For both TCR sequencing and RNA sequencing, RNA was extracted from PBMCs in TRIzol. Graves' disease was diagnosed according to American Thyroid Association guidelines. The patients came from an endocrinology department in Xi'an, China. Each patient gave approximately 10 milliliters of peripheral blood, collected in an EDTA anticoagulant tube. PBMCs were isolated by Ficoll Paque Plus density gradient separation without further T cell sorting. RNA quality was checked with an Agilent 2100 Bioanalyzer and agarose gel, and concentration with a NanoDrop 2000. As regards this clonotype: No cognate antigen has been identified for it. The input lacks base qualities; no much larger clone sits a single base away.

Receptors were amplified or captured by multiplex PCR. For sequencing, an Illumina HiSeq 4000 was employed. TCR beta libraries were built with iRepertoire HTBI primers and Arm-PCR amplification of CDR3 regions. Before sequencing, the PCR products underwent gel purification. The published analysis was carried out like this. A total of under 80 TRBV and 14 TRBJ segments were identified across samples and were used for gene usage analysis of CDR3 amino acid clonotypes. COPE and FqMerger were used to merge the filtered high-quality paired reads into contigs. Contigs were aligned with BLAST to IMGT TRBV, TRBD and TRBJ reference genes, and CDR3 was defined per IMGT. Highly expanded clones were defined as clonotypes with a frequency above 0.1%. Repertoire diversity was measured by Shannon entropy, and V-J evenness by the Gini coefficient. Public clonotypes were defined as clonotypes shared by more than one individual. The public reads were reprocessed in TCRdb via fastp at Q25 and MiXCR, keeping in-frame beta chains. Rows are unified per CDR3 protein, each entry keeping the most common DNA and genes. These V and J calls derive from TCRdb rather than the authors' analysis. This sample has some 370,000 distinct CDR3 sequences in its table, and around 21% of those were observed once. The top ten clones comprise less than 25% of the sample.

The source is a female donor with Graves disease. The specimen comprised peripheral blood mononuclear cells (PBMCs), sampled when the disease was refractory, from a patient treated with antithyroid drugs.

CDR3 loop: CSARSRTSSYEQYF. The nucleotide sequence is given as TGCAGTGCTAGATCTCGGACTAGCTCGTACGAGCAGTACTTC. This receptor chain uses TRBV20-1 and TRBJ2-7; the central 8 bases match TRBD2. Based on the germline V gene (reference sequence), the CDR1 and CDR2 sequences are DFQATT and SNEGSKA. Measured from the cysteine to the phenylalanine, the CDR3 is 14 residues long. Only CDR3 DNA remains: 42 bases, in frame from the first base. At the junction V is shortened by 2 bases and J by 4 bases; bases outside the gene matches: 7.